The clone carrying this T cell receptor beta chain has just a few counts. Method: immunoSEQ multiplex PCR; TCRdb's copy keeps in-frame clones and lacks some. This sample has approximately 230,000 clones, with 86% found just once. The ends lost 7 bases at V and 8 bases at J; junction bases unmatched: 8. The CDR3 spans 13 residues. CDR1 and CDR2 (germline): SQVTM, ANQGSEA. The data were obtained in a study of blood T cell repertoires in COVID-19. This receptor was obtained from a middle-aged man who had recovered from COVID-19. Sequencing was done on a sample of PBMCs or T cells enriched from blood (not recorded which). The V call is TRBV29-1, the J call TRBJ1-4, with 9 bases that match TRBD1. The DNA of the CDR3 is TGCAGCGCTATACAGGGGGCCGACGAAAAACTGTTTTTT. Its protein product is CSAIQGADEKLFF.